These 12 T cell receptor beta chains were sequenced from one sample in a study of T cell responses to AZD1222 COVID-19 vaccine. Produced via immunoSEQ multiplex PCR; TCRdb's table is partial and in-frame only. The sample carries nearly 110,000 clones, roughly 88% recorded once. Material: peripheral blood, obtained 28 days after the second AZD1222 dose. These TCRs come from an adult who received the AZD1222 COVID-19 vaccine.

The chain couples TRBV7-3 to TRBJ1-1; D is perhaps TRBD1 (6 bases). The germline gives CDR1 SGHTA, CDR2 FQGTGA. CDR3 length equals 14 residues. The V and J ends lost 5 bases and 2 bases respectively, with 12 bases between them. CDR3 nucleotides: TGTGCCAGCAGCCCGCAGACAGGAAACACTGAAGCTTTCTTT. Protein sequence: CASSPQTGNTEAFF. Using reference TRBV7-3 and TRBJ1-1 for the parts outside the CDR3, the full variable domain is GAGVSQTPSNKVTEKGKYVELRCDPISGHTALYWYRQSLGQGPEFLIYFQGTGAADDSGLPNDRFFAVRPEGSVSTLKIQRTERGDSAVYLCASSPQTGNTEAFFGQGTRLTVV.

The chain is built from TRBV24-1 and TRBJ2-7; 7 bases match TRBD2. The germline V gene encodes CDR1 KGHDR and CDR2 SFDVKD. V lost 9 bases, J lost 4 bases, and 5 bases stayed unmatched. This CDR3 has 12 amino acids. In DNA, the CDR3 is TGTGCCACCGCGGGGGACCGATACGAGCAGTACTTC. Residues: CATAGDRYEQYF.

The chain has TRBV7-3 and TRBJ2-6; D remains unclear. Per germline, CDR1 SGHTA and CDR2 FQGTGA. This CDR3 region has 15 residues. Trimming removed 5 bases at V and 0 bases at J, with 8 bases between. CDR3 sequence: CASSPRISGANVLTF. DNA for the CDR3: TGTGCCAGCAGCCCCCGAATCTCTGGGGCCAACGTCCTGACTTTC.

The chain links TRBV6-5 to TRBJ1-4; 7 bases align to TRBD1. J gave up 8 bases and V 7 bases, and 13 bases lay outside the gene matches. The CDR3 spans 15 residues. Germline CDR1 and CDR2: MNHEY and SVGAGI. The CDR3 spells CASIRQRQGGEKLFF. In nucleotides, the CDR3 is TGTGCCAGCATCCGCCAAAGACAGGGAGGAGAAAAACTGTTTTTT.

The rearrangement uses TRBV5-4 and TRBJ1-6, with D maybe TRBD1 (5 bases). With 4 bases removed from V and 11 bases from J, the gap between germline ends came to 22 bases. Germline V CDR1 and CDR2: SGHNT, YYREEE (reference sequence). The CDR3 contains 16 residues. The CDR3 here is CASSPAGTLGATPLHF. The CDR3 coding sequence is TGTGCCAGCAGCCCCGCCGGGACCCTGGGAGCGACACCCCTCCACTTT.

The genes are TRBV16 and TRBJ2-2; TRBD2 agrees at 7 bases. Germline V gene sequence: CDR1 KGHSY, CDR2 FQNENV. The CDR3 is made up of 13 amino acids. Trimming took 0 bases from V and 14 from J; bases not matched to a gene: 6. This chain's CDR3 is CASSQSLSSGLFF. CDR3 coding DNA: TGTGCCAGCAGCCAATCCCTGTCTAGCGGACTGTTTTTT.

In the case of this clone: This may stem from a read error, because a much larger clone lies one nucleotide away. The genes are TRBV6-2 or TRBV6-3 and TRBJ1-2; tentatively, D is TRBD1 (5 bases). Germline V gene data show CDR1 as MNHEY and CDR2 as SVGEGT. CDR3 size: 13 residues. V lost 4 bases to trimming and J lost 2 bases, with 8 bases between them. DNA for the CDR3: TGTGCCAGCAGTTCCCGGGACAACTATGGCTACACCTTC. Amino acids: CASSSRDNYGYTF.

This chain links TRBV6-5 with TRBJ2-5; D perhaps matches TRBD1 (5 bases). V shed 2 bases and J shed 2 bases, with 12 bases lying between them. Germline V gene data show CDR1 as MNHEY and CDR2 as SVGAGI. The CDR3 loop spans 15 amino acids. CDR3 sequence reads: CASSYRGRRQETQYF. CDR3 in DNA: TGTGCCAGCAGTTACAGGGGAAGAAGGCAAGAGACCCAGTACTTC.

The chain joins TRBV7-3 to TRBJ2-3; 9 nucleotides align to TRBD1. Germline V CDR1 and CDR2: SGHTA, FQGTGA. The CDR3 covers 17 residues. Trimming removed 5 bases from V and 6 bases from J; junction bases left unmatched: 15. Written as DNA, the CDR3 is TGTGCCAGCAGCGGACAGGACAGGGGCCGGGTGTGGGATACGCAGTATTTT. This codes for CASSGQDRGRVWDTQYF.

V and J are TRBV30 and TRBJ1-5, with no clear D. Germline assignment: CDR1 GTSNPN and CDR2 SVGIG (reference sequence). The V gene lost 1 base and the J gene lost 4 bases, with 14 bases spanning the gap. The CDR3 extends over 15 amino acids. In nucleotides, the CDR3 is TGTGCCTGGAGTGGGGTCGGCAGGAATAATCAGCCCCAGCATTTT. Translated, it gives CAWSGVGRNNQPQHF.

This clone was picked up one time. The chain combines TRBV10-1 with TRBJ2-7; D is tentatively TRBD1 or TRBD2 (5 bases each). The V gene lost 9 bases and the J gene lost 3 bases, with 24 bases spanning the gap. This CDR3 has 16 amino acids. CDR1 is WNHNN, CDR2 SYGVQD, per germline (reference sequence). CDR3 coding DNA: TGCGCCAGTAAATTCGGGACCCCCGGCGTTTACTACGAGCAGTACTTC. This encodes CASKFGTPGVYYEQYF.

CDR3 in DNA: TGTGCCAGCAGCTTAGTTTCCGCAGGGTCAAGCTCTGGAAACACCATATATTTT. It codes for CASSLVSAGSSSGNTIYF. The rearrangement links TRBV11-3 to TRBJ1-3; a possible D gene is TRBD1 (5 bases). CDR3 length: 18 amino acids. Trimming stripped 1 base from V and 0 bases from J, with 16 bases between. Germline V lookup: CDR1 SGHNT, CDR2 YENEEA.